The 6 T cell receptor beta chains reported below all come from one sample, sequenced in a study of siplizumab effects on memory and regulatory T cells. Libraries were prepared by immunoSEQ multiplex PCR; TCRdb keeps only in-frame clonotypes and omits some of them. In the table there are some 100,000 clones, about 92% of which are singletons. The specimen sequenced was Tregs sorted from blood. Receptors were obtained from a human donor in good health.

The chain joins TRBV19 to TRBJ1-4; D is perhaps TRBD1 (6 bases). Germline values: CDR1 LNHDA, CDR2 SQIVND (reference sequence). The CDR3 is made up of 15 amino acids. V lost 3 bases and J lost 8, with 16 bases in between. The CDR3 here is CASSMEGGLSEKLFF. The CDR3 DNA sequence: TGTGCCAGTAGTATGGAGGGGGGGTTGTCGGAAAAACTGTTTTTT. Full variable domain (rest looked up from reference TRBV19 and TRBJ1-4): DGGITQSPKYLFRKEGQNVTLSCEQNLNHDAMYWYRQDPGQGLRLIYYSQIVNDFQKGDIAEGYSVSREKKESFPLTVTSAQKNPTAFYLCASSMEGGLSEKLFFGSGTQLSVL.

This clone is a singleton in its sample. V gene TRBV5-1 combines with J gene TRBJ1-3; tentative D call: TRBD1 (6 bases). CDR1 and CDR2 (germline): SGHRS, YFSETQ. The V and J ends lost 3 bases and 3 bases respectively, with 13 bases between them. This CDR3 is built from 15 residues. CDR3 region: CASSSGTGFGNTIYF. In DNA form, the CDR3 reads TGCGCCAGCAGCTCGGGAACAGGGTTTGGAAACACCATATATTTT.

The chain joins TRBV6-4 to TRBJ1-2; TRBD1 matches 7 bases. Germline CDR1 and CDR2: MRHNA and SNTAGT. V was clipped by 2 bases and J by 7 bases; unmatched bases: 4. The CDR3 totals 13 residues. The CDR3 loop is CASSDDREAGYTF. The CDR3 bases are TGTGCCAGCAGTGACGACAGGGAAGCTGGCTACACCTTC.

The rearrangement uses TRBV4-1 and TRBJ2-4; the D gene is possibly TRBD1 (6 bases). Between the trimmed V and J ends, which lost 0 bases and 0 bases, there was a span of 6 bases. CDR1 MGHRA and CDR2 YSYEKL come from the germline V gene. The CDR3 loop spans 15 amino acids. CDR3 amino acids: CASSQEQGAKNIQYF. The CDR3 nucleotides are TGCGCCAGCAGCCAAGAACAGGGAGCCAAAAACATTCAGTACTTC.

The rearrangement uses TRBV11-1 and TRBJ2-1; 11 bases map to TRBD2. The CDR3 covers 18 residues. CDR1 is SGHAT, CDR2 FQDESV, per germline (reference sequence). V shed 8 bases, J shed 3 bases, and the junction held 15 bases outside the gene matches. As DNA, the CDR3 is TGTGCCAGCCGACTAGCGGGACGTCGGACGGGATTCTACAATGAGCAGTTCTTC. Encoded protein: CASRLAGRRTGFYNEQFF.

This clone was observed a single time. The V and J genes are TRBV7-9 and TRBJ1-1; 7 positions agree with TRBD1. There are 14 residues in the CDR3. The V segment lost 5 bases and the J segment 5 bases; nucleotides outside the gene matches: 8. The germline gives CDR1 SEHNR, CDR2 FQNEAQ (reference sequence). CDR3 bases: TGTGCCAGCAGCCCACAGGGGAGTGTGACTGAAGCTTTCTTT. It encodes CASSPQGSVTEAFF.